This TCR beta chain comes out of a study of response to subunit inactivated influenza vaccine. With 5 bases clipped from V and 8 bases from J, the junction kept 6 bases outside the gene matches. The CDR3 is 13 amino acids. This clonotype appeared a few times. Its antigen remains unknown. MiXCR was run by TCRdb on the RT-PCR reads, yielding one entry per CDR3 protein. The sample records hundreds of thousands of distinct CDR3 sequences, approximately 10% being singletons. Regarding the study as a whole: Authors suggested few new T cells are recruited by each seasonal influenza vaccination.

The rearrangement uses TRBV12-3 or TRBV12-4 and TRBJ1-2; 9 bases agree with TRBD1. The sample consisted of PBMCs from blood, taken on the day of vaccination. The origin of this receptor is a man aged 45-65 years who received an inactivated influenza vaccine. The CDR3 DNA sequence: TGTGCCAGCAGTGTCACAGGGGGCGCCGGCTACACCTTC. Residues: CASSVTGGAGYTF.